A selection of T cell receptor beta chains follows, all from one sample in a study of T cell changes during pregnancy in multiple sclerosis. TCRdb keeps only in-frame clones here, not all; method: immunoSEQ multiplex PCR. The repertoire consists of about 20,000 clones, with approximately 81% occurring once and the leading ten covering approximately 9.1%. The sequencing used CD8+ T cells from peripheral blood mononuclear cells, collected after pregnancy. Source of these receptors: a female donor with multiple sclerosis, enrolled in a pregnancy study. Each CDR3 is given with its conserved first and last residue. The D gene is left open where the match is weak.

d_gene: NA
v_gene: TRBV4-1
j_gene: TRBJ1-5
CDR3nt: TGCGCCAGCAGCCAAGGACAGGTGAAAAATCAGCCCCAGCATTTT
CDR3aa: CASSQGQVKNQPQHF

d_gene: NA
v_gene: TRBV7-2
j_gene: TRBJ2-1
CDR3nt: TGTGCCAGCAGCTTATTTCAGGTTACCTACAATGAGCAGTTCTTC
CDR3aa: CASSLFQVTYNEQFF

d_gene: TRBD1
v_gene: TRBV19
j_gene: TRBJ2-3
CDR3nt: TGTGCCAGTAGTATCCCGGGACAGGACTACACGCAGTATTTT
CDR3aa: CASSIPGQDYTQYF

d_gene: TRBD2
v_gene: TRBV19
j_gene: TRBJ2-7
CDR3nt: TGTGCCAGTAGCGTAGCGGGGGTAGGGACCGAGCAGTACTTC
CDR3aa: CASSVAGVGTEQYF

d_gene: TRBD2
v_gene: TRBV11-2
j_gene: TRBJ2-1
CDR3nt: TGTGCCAGCAGCCGGGGACTAGCGGGAGTGAAGGAACGGTACAATGAGCAGTTCTTC
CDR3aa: CASSRGLAGVKERYNEQFF

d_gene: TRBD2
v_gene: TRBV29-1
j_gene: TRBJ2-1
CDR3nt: TGCAGCGTGCCTCTAGCGGGTCTAACCTACAATGAGCAGTTCTTC
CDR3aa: CSVPLAGLTYNEQFF

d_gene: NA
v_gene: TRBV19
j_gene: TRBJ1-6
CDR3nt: TGTGCCAGTAGCCTTGGTACAGGTACTAATTCACCCCTCCACTTT
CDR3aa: CASSLGTGTNSPLHF

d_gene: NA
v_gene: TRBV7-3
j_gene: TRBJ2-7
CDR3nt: TGTGCCAGCAGCTTAGGGGCAGGGATGGGCGAGCAGTACTTC
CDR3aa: CASSLGAGMGEQYF

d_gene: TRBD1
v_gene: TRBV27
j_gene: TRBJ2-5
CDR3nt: TGTGCCAGCAGTCTAATTTCCCCGACAGGGACCCTAGAGACCCAGTACTTC
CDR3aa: CASSLISPTGTLETQYF

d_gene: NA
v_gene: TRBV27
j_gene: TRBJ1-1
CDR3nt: TGTGCCAGCAGTTTATCGAGACACGGGGGGACTGAAGCTTTCTTT
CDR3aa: CASSLSRHGGTEAFF